The following is a TCR beta chain sequence with its context. Antigen: not known. The data stem from a study of CD8 T cells in ankylosing spondylitis. Library preparation for TCR beta used quantitative 5'-RACE with molecular barcodes. TCRdb reanalysed the 5' RACE reads using MiXCR and keeps one entry per CDR3 protein. This table has 390,000 or so distinct CDR3 sequences, more than 20% appearing once. Study outcomes and limitations: Significant enrichment of disease-linked clones was reported in matched ankylosing spondylitis synovial fluid. Typical of ankylosing spondylitis blood, it appeared, was a TCR beta motif of several highly homologous variants. Earlier authors reported some of these motif variants in reactive arthritis synovial fluid and blood. Disease-linked clones were found to be CD8+ and relatively rare in peripheral blood.

The specimen sequenced was blood, either unsorted or a sorted T cell fraction (not recorded which). This clonotype was obtained from a male donor with ankylosing spondylitis.

The CDR3 DNA reads as TGTGCCAGCAGCTTAGGGCTCGGACTAGCGGAGCGGCTAGCCAAAAACATTCAGTACTTC. Encoded protein: CASSLGLGLAERLAKNIQYF. J is TRBJ2-4 and V is TRBV7-4; 10 bases match TRBD2. CDR3 size: 20 residues. CDR1 SGHVT and CDR2 SQSDAQ come from the germline V gene. The ends lost 1 base at V and 0 bases at J; junction bases unmatched: 12. Based on the CDR3 plus reference TRBV7-4 and TRBJ2-4, the full variable domain is GAGVSQSPRYKVAKRGRDVALRCDSISGHVTLYWYRQTLGQGSEVLTYSQSDAQRDKSGRPSGRFSAERPERSVSTLKIQRTEQGDSAVYLCASSLGLGLAERLAKNIQYFGAGTRLSVL.